These T cell receptor beta chains were read from a single sample in a study of blood T cells in healthy people across ages. TCRdb independently ran MiXCR on the 5' RACE reads; one entry per CDR3 protein. The data show some 860,000 distinct CDR3 sequences, roughly three fifths seen once. Sequencing input: blood. The receptors were gathered from a man aged 35-49 years in good health. Each CDR3 is given with its conserved first and last residue. Fields, in order: J gene, V gene, CDR3 protein.

>TRBJ2-7|TRBV29-1
CSAAPRDRGTYEQYF
>TRBJ2-1|TRBV20-1
CSARGGVGPRLVNEQFF
>TRBJ2-3|TRBV20-1
CSAILLGVGGTDTQYF
>TRBJ1-6|TRBV7-9
CASSLGESYNSPLHF
>TRBJ2-3|TRBV24-1
CATSQDERDIDTQYF
>TRBJ2-5|TRBV7-2
CASSPGTYQETQYF
>TRBJ2-7|TRBV28
CASRPGGPYEQYF
>TRBJ2-5|TRBV7-9
CASSFAEGKTQYF
>TRBJ2-1|TRBV6-2/TRBV6-3
CASRTDHKSYNEQFF
>TRBJ1-5|TRBV6-6
CASRRPDRGIQPQHF
>TRBJ1-1|TRBV4-2
CASSRPAGRNTEAFF
>TRBJ2-4|TRBV28
CASRRPGQGAKNIQYF
>TRBJ1-2|TRBV6-6
CASSQPGVGYGYTF
>TRBJ2-7|TRBV15
CATSRAPISYEQYF
>TRBJ2-7|TRBV14
CASSQSGWREQYF
>TRBJ2-5|TRBV5-1
CASSLVSRFWVQETQYF